This section outlines one TCR beta chain sequence together with its context. Its target is unknown. These data come from a study of shared clonotypes between healthy human individuals. CDR1 and CDR2 (germline): SGHRS, YFSETQ. V lost 4 bases to trimming and J lost 0 bases; unmatched junction nucleotides: 6. The CDR3 consists of 17 residues. Study-wide points: Clonotype sharing across a few donors was observed for 4% to 6.5% of naive CD4 clonotypes.

Produced via immunoSEQ multiplex PCR; TCRdb's table is partial and in-frame only. Of about 1.4 million clones in the sample, 96% were seen once. The chain is built from TRBV5-1 and TRBJ2-4; 11 bases agree with TRBD1. The receptor was derived from a man aged 30 to 39 in good health. Sequencing was carried out using naive CD4+ T cells sorted from blood. The subset is: CD45RA+ positively selected. DNA for the CDR3: TGCGCCAGCAGCGAAGGGACAGGGGGTCTAGCCAAAAACATTCAGTACTTC. Its translation is CASSEGTGGLAKNIQYF. Complete variable domain (other parts from reference TRBV5-1 and TRBJ2-4): KAGVTQTPRYLIKTRGQQVTLSCSPISGHRSVSWYQQTPGQGLQFLFEYFSETQRNKGNFPGRFSGRQFSNSRSEMNVSTLELGDSALYLCASSEGTGGLAKNIQYFGAGTRLSVL.